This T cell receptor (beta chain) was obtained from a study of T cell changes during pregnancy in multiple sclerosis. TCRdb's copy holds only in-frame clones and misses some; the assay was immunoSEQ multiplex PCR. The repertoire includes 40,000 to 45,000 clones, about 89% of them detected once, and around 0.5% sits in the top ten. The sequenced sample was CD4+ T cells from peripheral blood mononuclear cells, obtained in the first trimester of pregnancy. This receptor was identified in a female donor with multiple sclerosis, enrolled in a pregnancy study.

Written as DNA, the CDR3 is TGCGCCAGCAGCCTCCAGCGGGGGGTCACAGATACGCAGTATTTT. It specifies CASSLQRGVTDTQYF. This chain joins TRBV5-1 and TRBJ2-3, with 9 nucleotides matching TRBD2. CDR3 length: 15 residues. After removal of 4 bases from V and 2 bases from J, the junction contained 5 bases not matched to a gene. Germline V gene lookup returns CDR1 SGHRS and CDR2 YFSETQ. The full variable domain, its missing parts supplied by reference TRBV5-1 and TRBJ2-3, is KAGVTQTPRYLIKTRGQQVTLSCSPISGHRSVSWYQQTPGQGLQFLFEYFSETQRNKGNFPGRFSGRQFSNSRSEMNVSTLELGDSALYLCASSLQRGVTDTQYFGPGTRLTVL.